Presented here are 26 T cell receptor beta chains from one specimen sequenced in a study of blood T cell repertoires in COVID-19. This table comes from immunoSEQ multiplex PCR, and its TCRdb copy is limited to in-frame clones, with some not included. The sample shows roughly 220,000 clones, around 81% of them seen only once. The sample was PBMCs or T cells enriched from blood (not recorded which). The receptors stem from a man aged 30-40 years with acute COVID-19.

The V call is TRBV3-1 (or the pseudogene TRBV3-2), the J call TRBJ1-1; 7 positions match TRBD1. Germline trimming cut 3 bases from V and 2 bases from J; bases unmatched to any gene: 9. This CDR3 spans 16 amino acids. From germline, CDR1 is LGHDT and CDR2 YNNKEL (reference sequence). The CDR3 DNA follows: TGTGCCAGCAGCCATAAGTCGGGACAGACAAACACTGAAGCTTTCTTT. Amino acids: CASSHKSGQTNTEAFF.

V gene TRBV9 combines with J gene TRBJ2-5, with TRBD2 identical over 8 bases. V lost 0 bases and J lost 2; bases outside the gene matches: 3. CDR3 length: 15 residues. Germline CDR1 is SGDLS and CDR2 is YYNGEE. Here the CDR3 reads CASSVATGGQETQYF. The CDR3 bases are TGTGCCAGCAGCGTAGCGACGGGGGGGCAAGAGACCCAGTACTTC.

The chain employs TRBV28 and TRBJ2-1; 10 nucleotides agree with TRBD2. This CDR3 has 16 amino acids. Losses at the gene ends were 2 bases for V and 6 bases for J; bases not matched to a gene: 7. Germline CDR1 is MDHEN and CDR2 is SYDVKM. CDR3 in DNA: TGTGCCAGCAGTTTAAGCGGGGGGGCTAGGAGCAATGAGCAGTTCTTC. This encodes CASSLSGGARSNEQFF.

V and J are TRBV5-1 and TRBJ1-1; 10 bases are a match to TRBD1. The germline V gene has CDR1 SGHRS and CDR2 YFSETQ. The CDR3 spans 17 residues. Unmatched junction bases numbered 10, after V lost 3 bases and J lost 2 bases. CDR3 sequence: CASSYGPTGGTNTEAFF. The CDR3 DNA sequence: TGCGCCAGCAGCTACGGCCCGACAGGGGGCACAAACACTGAAGCTTTCTTT.

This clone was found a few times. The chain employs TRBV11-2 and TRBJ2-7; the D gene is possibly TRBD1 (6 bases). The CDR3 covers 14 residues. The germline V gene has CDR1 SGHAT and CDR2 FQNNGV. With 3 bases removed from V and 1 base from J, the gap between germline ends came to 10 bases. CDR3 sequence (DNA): TGTGCCAGCAGCTTCGGGACACAGTCCTACGAGCAGTACTTC. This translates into CASSFGTQSYEQYF.

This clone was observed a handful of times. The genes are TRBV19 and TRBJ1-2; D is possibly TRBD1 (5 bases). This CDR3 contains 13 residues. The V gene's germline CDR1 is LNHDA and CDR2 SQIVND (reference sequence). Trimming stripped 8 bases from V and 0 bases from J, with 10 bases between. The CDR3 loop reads CASCDRSNYGYTF. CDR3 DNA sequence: TGTGCCAGTTGCGACAGATCTAACTATGGCTACACCTTC.

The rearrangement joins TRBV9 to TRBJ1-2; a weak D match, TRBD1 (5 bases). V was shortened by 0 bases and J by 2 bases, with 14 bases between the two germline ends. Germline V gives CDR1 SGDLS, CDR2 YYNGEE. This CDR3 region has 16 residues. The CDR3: CASSVGRVGGNYGYTF. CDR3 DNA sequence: TGTGCCAGCAGCGTAGGACGGGTCGGGGGGAACTATGGCTACACCTTC.

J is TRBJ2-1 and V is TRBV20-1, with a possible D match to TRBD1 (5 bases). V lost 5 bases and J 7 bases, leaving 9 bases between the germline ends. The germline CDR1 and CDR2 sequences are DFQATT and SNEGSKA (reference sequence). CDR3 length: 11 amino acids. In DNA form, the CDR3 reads TGCAGTGCTGGGGCTAGGAATGAGCAGTTCTTC. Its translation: CSAGARNEQFF.

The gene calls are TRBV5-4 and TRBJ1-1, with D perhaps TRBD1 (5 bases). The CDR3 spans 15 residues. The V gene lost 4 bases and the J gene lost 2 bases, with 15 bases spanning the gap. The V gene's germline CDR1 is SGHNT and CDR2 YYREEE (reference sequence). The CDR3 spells CASSPTGGPNTEAFF. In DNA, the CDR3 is TGTGCCAGCAGCCCCACCGGGGGTCCTAACACTGAAGCTTTCTTT. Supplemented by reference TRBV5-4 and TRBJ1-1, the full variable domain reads ETGVTQSPTHLIKTRGQQVTLRCSSQSGHNTVSWYQQALGQGPQFIFQYYREEENGRGNFPPRFSGLQFPNYSSELNVNALELDDSALYLCASSPTGGPNTEAFFGQGTRLTVV.

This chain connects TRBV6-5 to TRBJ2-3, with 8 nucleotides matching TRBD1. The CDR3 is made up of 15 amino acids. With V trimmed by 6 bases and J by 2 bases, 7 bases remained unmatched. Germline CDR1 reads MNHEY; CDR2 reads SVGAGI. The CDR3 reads CASRTQGDITDTQYF. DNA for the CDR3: TGTGCCAGCAGGACACAGGGGGATATCACAGATACGCAGTATTTT.

CDR3: CASSWARGGSGNTIYF. CDR3 DNA: TGTGCCAGCAGTTGGGCCCGGGGGGGCTCTGGAAACACCATATATTTT. V and J are TRBV6-2 or TRBV6-3 and TRBJ1-3; D might be TRBD1 (5 bases). V was cut by 4 bases and J by 0 bases, with 13 bases left in between. CDR1 and CDR2 (germline): MNHEY, SVGEGT. The CDR3 has 16 residues.

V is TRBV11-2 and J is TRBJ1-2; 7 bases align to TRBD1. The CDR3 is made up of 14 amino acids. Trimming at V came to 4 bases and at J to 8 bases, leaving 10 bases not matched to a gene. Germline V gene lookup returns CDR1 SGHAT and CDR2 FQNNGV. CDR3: CASSSVQGTRGYTF. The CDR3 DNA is TGTGCCAGCAGCTCAGTACAGGGGACGAGAGGCTACACCTTC.

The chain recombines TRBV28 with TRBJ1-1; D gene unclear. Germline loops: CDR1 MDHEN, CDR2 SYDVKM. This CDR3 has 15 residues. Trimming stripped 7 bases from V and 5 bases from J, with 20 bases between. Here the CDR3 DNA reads TGTGCCAGCAAGGCGCCGGGCCGGAGGGAGACTGAAGCTTTCTTT. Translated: CASKAPGRRETEAFF. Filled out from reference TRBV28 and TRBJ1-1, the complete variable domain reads DVKVTQSSRYLVKRTGEKVFLECVQDMDHENMFWYRQDPGLGLRLIYFSYDVKMKEKGDIPEGYSVSREKKERFSLILESASTNQTSMYLCASKAPGRRETEAFFGQGTRLTVV.

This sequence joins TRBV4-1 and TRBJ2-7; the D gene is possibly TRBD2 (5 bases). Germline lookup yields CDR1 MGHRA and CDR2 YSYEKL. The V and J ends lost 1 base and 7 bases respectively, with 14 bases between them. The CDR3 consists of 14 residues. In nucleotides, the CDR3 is TGCGCCAGCAGCCAAGTTGCCTCCACGGGGGAGCAGTACTTC. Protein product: CASSQVASTGEQYF.

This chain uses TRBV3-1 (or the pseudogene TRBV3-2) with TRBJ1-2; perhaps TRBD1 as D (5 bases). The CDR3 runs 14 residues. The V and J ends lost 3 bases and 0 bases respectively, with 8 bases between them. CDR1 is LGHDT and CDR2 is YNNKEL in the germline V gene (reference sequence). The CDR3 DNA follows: TGTGCCAGCAGCCAGGGGCCAGCTAACTATGGCTACACCTTC. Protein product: CASSQGPANYGYTF.

This chain's CDR3 is CASSVRQGNYEQYF. The CDR3 DNA reads TGTGCCAGCAGCGTTCGACAGGGGAACTACGAGCAGTACTTC. J is TRBJ2-7 and V is TRBV7-2; 8 nucleotides agree with TRBD1. The CDR3 consists of 14 residues. V was clipped by 5 bases and J by 3 bases; unmatched bases: 6. Germline assignment: CDR1 SGHTA and CDR2 FQGNSA.

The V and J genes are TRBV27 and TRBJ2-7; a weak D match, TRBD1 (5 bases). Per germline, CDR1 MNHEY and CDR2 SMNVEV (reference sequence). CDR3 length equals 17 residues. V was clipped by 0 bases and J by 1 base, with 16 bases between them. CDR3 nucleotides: TGTGCCAGCAGTTTATCCGTTCCTGGCAGGGTTTCCTACGAGCAGTACTTC. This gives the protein CASSLSVPGRVSYEQYF.

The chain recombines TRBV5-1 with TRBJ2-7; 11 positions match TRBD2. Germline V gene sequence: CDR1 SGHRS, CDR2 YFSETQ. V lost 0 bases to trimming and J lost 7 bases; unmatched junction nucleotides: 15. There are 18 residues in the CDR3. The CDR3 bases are TGCGCCAGCAGCTTGGAGGGGATACTAGCGGGGGCGTCTGGGGAGCAGTACTTC. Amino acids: CASSLEGILAGASGEQYF.

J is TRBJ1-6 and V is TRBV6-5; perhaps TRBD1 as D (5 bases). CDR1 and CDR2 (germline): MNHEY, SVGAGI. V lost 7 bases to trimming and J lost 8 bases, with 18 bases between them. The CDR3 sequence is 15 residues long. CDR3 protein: CASTPIGARDSPLHF. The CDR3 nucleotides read TGTGCCAGCACCCCCATAGGGGCCCGGGATTCACCCCTCCACTTT.

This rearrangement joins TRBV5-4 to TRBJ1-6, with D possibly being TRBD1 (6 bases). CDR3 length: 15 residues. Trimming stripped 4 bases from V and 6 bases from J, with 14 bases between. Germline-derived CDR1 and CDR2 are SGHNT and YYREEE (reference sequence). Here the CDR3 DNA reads TGTGCCAGCAGCATCCGGACAGAGCCTAATTCACCCCTCCACTTT. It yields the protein CASSIRTEPNSPLHF.

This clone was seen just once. The CDR3 DNA reads as TGTGCCAGCAGTTCCAGTCAATACGAGCAGTTCTTC. Translated, it gives CASSSSQYEQFF. J is TRBJ2-1 and V is TRBV6-6; D is ambiguous. CDR3 size: 12 residues. The V end was cut by 4 bases, the J end by 10 bases, with 11 bases between. CDR1 is MNHNY, CDR2 SVGAGI, per germline (reference sequence).

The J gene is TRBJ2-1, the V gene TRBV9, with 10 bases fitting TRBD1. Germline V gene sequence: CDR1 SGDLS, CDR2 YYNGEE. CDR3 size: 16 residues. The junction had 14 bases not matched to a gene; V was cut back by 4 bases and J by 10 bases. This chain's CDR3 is CASSQLTGGLKREQFF. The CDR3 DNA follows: TGTGCCAGCAGCCAACTGACAGGGGGCCTTAAGAGGGAGCAGTTCTTC.

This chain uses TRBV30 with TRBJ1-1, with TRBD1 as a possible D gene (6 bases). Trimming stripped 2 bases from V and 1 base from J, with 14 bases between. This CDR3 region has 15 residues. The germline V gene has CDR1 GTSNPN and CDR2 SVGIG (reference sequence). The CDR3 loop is CAWSSWGHGNTEAFF. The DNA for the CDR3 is TGTGCCTGGAGTTCCTGGGGGCACGGGAACACTGAAGCTTTCTTT.

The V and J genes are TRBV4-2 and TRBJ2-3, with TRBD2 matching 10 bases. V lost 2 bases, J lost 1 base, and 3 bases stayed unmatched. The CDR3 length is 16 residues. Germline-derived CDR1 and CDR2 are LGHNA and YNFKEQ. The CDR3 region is CASSQQLAGRTDTQYF. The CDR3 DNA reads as TGTGCCAGCAGCCAACAACTAGCGGGGCGCACAGATACGCAGTATTTT.

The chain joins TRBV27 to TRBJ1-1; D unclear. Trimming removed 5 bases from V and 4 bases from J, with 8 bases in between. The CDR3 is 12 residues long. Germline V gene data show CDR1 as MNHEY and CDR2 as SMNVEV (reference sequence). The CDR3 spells CASSPPGTEAFF. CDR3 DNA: TGTGCCAGCAGTCCCCCCGGCACTGAAGCTTTCTTT.

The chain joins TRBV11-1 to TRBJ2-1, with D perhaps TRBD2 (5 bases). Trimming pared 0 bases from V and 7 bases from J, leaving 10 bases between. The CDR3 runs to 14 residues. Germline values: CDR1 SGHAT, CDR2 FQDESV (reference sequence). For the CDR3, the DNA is TGTGCCAGCAGCTTAGCCGGGAACCGGAATGAGCAGTTCTTC. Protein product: CASSLAGNRNEQFF.